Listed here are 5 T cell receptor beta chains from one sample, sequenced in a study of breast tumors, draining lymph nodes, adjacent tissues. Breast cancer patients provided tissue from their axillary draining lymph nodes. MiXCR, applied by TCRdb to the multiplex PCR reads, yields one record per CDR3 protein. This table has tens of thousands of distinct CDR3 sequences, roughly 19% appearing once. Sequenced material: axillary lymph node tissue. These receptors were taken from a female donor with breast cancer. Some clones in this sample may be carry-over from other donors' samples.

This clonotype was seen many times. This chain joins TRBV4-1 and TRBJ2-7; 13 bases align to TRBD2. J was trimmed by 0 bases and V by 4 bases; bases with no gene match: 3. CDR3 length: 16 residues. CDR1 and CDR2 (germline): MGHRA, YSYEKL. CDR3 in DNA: TGCGCCAGCAGCCTGAGACTAGCGGGAGGCTCCTACGAGCAGTACTTC. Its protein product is CASSLRLAGGSYEQYF.

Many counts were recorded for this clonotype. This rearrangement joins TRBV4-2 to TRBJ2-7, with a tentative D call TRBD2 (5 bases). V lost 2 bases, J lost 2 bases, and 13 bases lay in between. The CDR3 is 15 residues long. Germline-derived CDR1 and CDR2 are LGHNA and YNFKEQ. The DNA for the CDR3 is TGTGCCAGCAGCCAAAACGGGGAAGGGACCTACGAGCAGTACTTC. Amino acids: CASSQNGEGTYEQYF.

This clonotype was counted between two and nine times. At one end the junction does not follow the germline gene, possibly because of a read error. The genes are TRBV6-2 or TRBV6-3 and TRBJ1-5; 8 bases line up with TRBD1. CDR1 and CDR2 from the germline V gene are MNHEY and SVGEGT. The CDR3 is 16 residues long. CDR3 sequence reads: CATSVYDQGAGQPQHF. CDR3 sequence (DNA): TGTGCCACCAGTGTGTATGATCAGGGGGCGGGACAGCCCCAGCATTTT.

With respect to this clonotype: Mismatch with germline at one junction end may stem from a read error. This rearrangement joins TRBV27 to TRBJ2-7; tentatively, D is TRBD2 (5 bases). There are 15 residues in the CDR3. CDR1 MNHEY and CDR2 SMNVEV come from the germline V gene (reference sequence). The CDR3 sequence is CVSSLTPRRFYEQYF. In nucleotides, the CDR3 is TGTGTCAGCAGTTTAACCCCTAGGAGGTTCTACGAGCAGTACTTC.

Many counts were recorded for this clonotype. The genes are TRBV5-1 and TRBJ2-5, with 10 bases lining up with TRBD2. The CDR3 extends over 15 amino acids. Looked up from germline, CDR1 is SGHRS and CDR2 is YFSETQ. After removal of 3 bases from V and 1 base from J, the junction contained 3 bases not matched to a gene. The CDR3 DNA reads TGCGCCAGCAGCTCTACTAGCGGGGCCCAAGAGACCCAGTACTTC. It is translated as CASSSTSGAQETQYF.